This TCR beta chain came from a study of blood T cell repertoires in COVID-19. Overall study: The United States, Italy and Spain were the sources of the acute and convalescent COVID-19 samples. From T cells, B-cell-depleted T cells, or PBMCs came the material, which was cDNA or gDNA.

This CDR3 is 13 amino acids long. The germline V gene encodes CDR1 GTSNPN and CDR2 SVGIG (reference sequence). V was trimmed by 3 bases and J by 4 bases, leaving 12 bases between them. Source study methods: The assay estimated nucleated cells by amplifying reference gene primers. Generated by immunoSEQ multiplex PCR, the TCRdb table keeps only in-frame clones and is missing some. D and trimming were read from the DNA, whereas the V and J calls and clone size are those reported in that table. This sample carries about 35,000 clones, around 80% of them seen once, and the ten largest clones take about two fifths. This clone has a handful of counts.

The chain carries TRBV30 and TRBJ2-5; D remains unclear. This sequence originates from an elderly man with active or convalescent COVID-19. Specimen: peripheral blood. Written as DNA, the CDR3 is TGTGCCTGGAGAGGAGACCGAGGAGAGACCCAGTACTTC. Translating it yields CAWRGDRGETQYF.